This T cell receptor beta chain emerged from a study of blood T cell repertoires in COVID-19. Study overall: There were acute and convalescent COVID-19 samples, and they came from the United States, Italy and Spain. T cells, B-cell-depleted T cells, or PBMCs supplied cDNA or gDNA.

Original processing notes: Reference gene primer amplification gave estimated nucleated cell counts. Profiled with immunoSEQ multiplex PCR; TCRdb holds only in-frame clones, not every one. The V and J calls and clone size were taken over from that table, and D and trimming were inferred from the DNA. The sample lists some 120,000 clones, around 89% occurring once. The CDR3 has 15 residues. The V gene end was trimmed by 4 bases and the J gene end by 3 bases; junction bases not matched to a gene: 7. Germline lookup yields CDR1 SGHRS and CDR2 YFSETQ. The sequenced sample consisted of peripheral blood. The chain joins TRBV5-1 to TRBJ1-5, with 7 positions matching TRBD1. This sequence was found in a man in his 70s with active or convalescent COVID-19. The CDR3 spells CASSPRDSTNQPQHF. The CDR3 DNA reads TGCGCCAGCAGCCCGCGGGACAGTACCAATCAGCCCCAGCATTTT.